This T cell receptor (beta chain) was profiled in a study of quantifying T cell responses using KT2 cells. About the research overall: RNA was reverse transcribed with TCR alpha and beta constant-region primers. Overall study results and limits: Even the lowest spike-in, about one KT2 cell per 100,000 PBMC, yielded detectable KT2 sequences. Very high KT2 spike-in numbers caused saturation in KT2 sequence detection.

Only a few counts were recorded for this clonotype. The antigen is unknown. An oligo carrying a UMI was ligated to the cDNA 3' end. First-round PCR used four to five cycles and beta primers RC1.1 and RC1.2 covering TRBC1 and TRBC2. TCR alpha and beta chains were handled separately starting at the second PCR. Using its own MiXCR run on the UMI-ligation and nested PCR reads, TCRdb lists one record per CDR3 protein. Here the sample spans about 53,000 distinct CDR3 sequences, over 9% being singletons. This CDR3 is 17 amino acids long. V lost 4 bases and J lost 0; bases outside the gene matches: 9. V is TRBV12-3 or TRBV12-4 and J is TRBJ2-3, with TRBD2 matching 8 bases. Sequencing was carried out using PBMCs spiked with cells of the T cell clone KT2. This receptor was taken from a human donor. The CDR3 loop is CASSSGSGGASTDTQYF. CDR3 coding DNA: TGTGCCAGCAGTTCGGGCAGCGGGGGCGCTAGCACAGATACGCAGTATTTT.